A single sample is the source of the 18 T cell receptor beta chains below, sequenced in a study of brain metastases from non-small cell lung cancer (dated by TCRdb to about 2019). The protocol used for the library was the immunoSEQ multiplex PCR assay. TCRdb mirrors the immuneACCESS table, restricted to in-frame sequences. Some clones are absent from its copies; in checked studies, under half trace to an unresolved V gene, and the reason for the others is unknown. Within this sample are some 2,000 clones, with around 90% of them counted one time only. Of the sample, over 3.5% is held by the ten largest clones. The sample consisted of primary lung tumor tissue. The sample's cell subset or site label, decoded: primary lung tumor paired with brain metastasis. These receptors all stem from a donor aged 40 or older with non-small cell lung cancer.

The rearrangement uses TRBV6-1 and TRBJ2-3; TRBD2 aligns across 9 bases. V shed 3 bases and J 6 bases; nucleotides not matched to a gene: 4. The CDR3 contains 14 residues. Germline V gene sequence: CDR1 MNHNS, CDR2 SASEGT. The chain's CDR3 is CASSERGGRDTQYF. CDR3 in DNA: TGTGCCAGCAGTGAGCGGGGGGGCCGTGATACGCAGTATTTT.

J is TRBJ2-5 and V is TRBV29-1; D is possibly TRBD1 or TRBD2 (5 bases each). The CDR3 length is 15 residues. V lost 6 bases to trimming and J lost 5 bases, with 22 bases between them. Germline V gene lookup returns CDR1 SQVTM and CDR2 ANQGSEA. The CDR3 DNA reads as TGCAGCGTCCCCAAGAAGGGGACGGTGCGGGAGACCCAGTACTTC. Its protein is CSVPKKGTVRETQYF. Combining the CDR3 with reference TRBV29-1 and TRBJ2-5 gives the whole variable domain SAVISQKPSRDICQRGTSLTIQCQVDSQVTMMFWYRQQPGQSLTLIATANQGSEATYESGFVIDKFPISRPNLTFSTLTVSNMSPEDSSIYLCSVPKKGTVRETQYFGPGTRLLVL.

The rearrangement joins TRBV19 to TRBJ2-1, with no clear D. There are 15 residues in the CDR3. Trimming pared 5 bases from V and 9 bases from J, leaving 20 bases between. Germline CDR1 is LNHDA and CDR2 is SQIVND (reference sequence). For the CDR3, the DNA is TGTGCCAGTAGTCTCCTGACAATCGTCCCCGGTGAGCAGTTCTTC. This translates into CASSLLTIVPGEQFF.

The CDR3 nucleotides read TGTGCCAGCAGTTTTTACGGGGGTTCGCTCAGAGCCCAGTACTTC. Translation: CASSFYGGSLRAQYF. J is TRBJ2-5 and V is TRBV27; D possibly corresponds to TRBD2 (6 bases). Deletions cut 3 bases from V and 9 bases from J, with 20 bases between. The CDR3 spans 15 residues. The germline V gene encodes CDR1 MNHEY and CDR2 SMNVEV (reference sequence).

Concerning this clone itself: Other DNA sequences in this specimen translate into the identical CDR3. The J gene is TRBJ1-2, the V gene TRBV5-5, with D perhaps matching TRBD1 (6 bases). This CDR3 spans 14 amino acids. Germline assignment: CDR1 SGHKS and CDR2 YYEKEE (reference sequence). Trimming cost V 0 bases and J 4 bases, with 10 bases left between them. The DNA of the CDR3 is TGTGCCAGCAGCTTGGAACAGGGTTTCTATGGCTACACCTTC. Translated, it gives CASSLEQGFYGYTF.

For this clone: At one end the junction does not follow the germline gene, possibly because of a read error. The chain joins TRBV10-1 to TRBJ2-2, with 7 nucleotides matching TRBD1. CDR1 and CDR2 (germline): WNHNN, SYGVQD (reference sequence). There are 16 residues in the CDR3. The CDR3 here is CASSKGQDTNTRELFF. Here the CDR3 DNA reads TGCGCCAGCAGTAAAGGACAGGATACGAACACCAGGGAGCTGTTTTTT.

V is TRBV19 and J is TRBJ2-2; a weak D match, TRBD1 (6 bases). This CDR3 contains 17 residues. V was shortened by 2 bases and J by 5 bases, with 18 bases between the two germline ends. From germline, CDR1 is LNHDA and CDR2 SQIVND (reference sequence). CDR3 sequence: CASSISRGQRGTGELFF. CDR3 nucleotides: TGTGCCAGTAGTATAAGCCGCGGACAGAGAGGGACCGGGGAGCTGTTTTTT.

On this clone itself: Additional DNA sequences in this sample encode the identical CDR3. This chain links TRBV11-1 with TRBJ1-1; D might be TRBD1 (5 bases). V was pared by 2 bases and J by 4 bases, with 8 bases between. CDR1 and CDR2 from the germline V gene are SGHAT and FQDESV (reference sequence). This CDR3 contains 13 residues. The CDR3 nucleotides read TGTGCCAGCAGCTTACGGAGGGGCACTGAAGCTTTCTTT. Its protein product is CASSLRRGTEAFF.

The chain joins TRBV5-4 to TRBJ2-1, with TRBD2 matching 7 bases. The CDR3 is 15 residues long. In germline, CDR1 is SGHNT, CDR2 YYREEE (reference sequence). V dropped 3 bases and J dropped 3; count of bases not matched to a gene: 6. CDR3: CASSSPGRVYNEQFF. The DNA for the CDR3 is TGTGCCAGCAGCTCTCCAGGGAGGGTCTACAATGAGCAGTTCTTC.

V and J are TRBV5-1 and TRBJ1-1; possible D gene TRBD1, 5 bases. The CDR3 contains 15 residues. Germline V lookup: CDR1 SGHRS, CDR2 YFSETQ. Trimming left V 2 bases short and J 0 bases short, with 11 bases between. CDR3 nucleotide sequence: TGCGCCAGCAGCTTTGGGGACCAAATGAACACTGAAGCTTTCTTT. Translating gives CASSFGDQMNTEAFF. Together with reference TRBV5-1 and TRBJ1-1, the CDR3 gives the full variable domain: KAGVTQTPRYLIKTRGQQVTLSCSPISGHRSVSWYQQTPGQGLQFLFEYFSETQRNKGNFPGRFSGRQFSNSRSEMNVSTLELGDSALYLCASSFGDQMNTEAFFGQGTRLTVV.

Worth noting for this clone: Mismatch with germline at one junction end may stem from a read error. This chain connects TRBV28 to TRBJ1-2; D ambiguous. Germline CDR1 is MDHEN and CDR2 is SYDVKM. This CDR3 has 14 amino acids. Written as DNA, the CDR3 is TGTGCTAGCATCACAGCTACCCTTAACTATGGCTACACCTTC. Amino acid sequence: CASITATLNYGYTF.

CDR3: CASNPGGLYTDTQYF. In nucleotides, the CDR3 is TGTGCCAGCAACCCTGGGGGACTTTACACAGATACGCAGTATTTT. The J gene is TRBJ2-3, the V gene TRBV2; maybe TRBD2 (6 bases). This CDR3 has 15 residues. V lost 7 bases and J lost 2, with 16 bases in between. Germline V gene sequence: CDR1 SNHLY, CDR2 FYNNEI.

The chain is built from TRBV19 and TRBJ1-5; D possibly corresponds to TRBD1 (6 bases). Trimming stripped 3 bases from V and 0 bases from J, with 9 bases between. This CDR3 has 15 residues. The germline V gene has CDR1 LNHDA and CDR2 SQIVND (reference sequence). The CDR3 DNA reads as TGTGCCAGTAGTATGCGACAGGATAGCAATCAGCCCCAGCATTTT. Translating it yields CASSMRQDSNQPQHF.

The CDR3 region is CASSSNIRPGQDYEQYF. The CDR3 nucleotides are TGTGCCAGCAGCTCCAATATCAGGCCGGGACAGGACTACGAGCAGTACTTC. V is TRBV7-2 and J is TRBJ2-7; the match to TRBD1 covers 8 bases. J lost 3 bases, V lost 4 bases, and 14 bases had no gene match. Per the germline V gene, CDR1 is SGHTA and CDR2 is FQGNSA. The CDR3 consists of 17 residues.

Turning to this clone: An end of the junction does not agree with germline; a read error may underlie this. The rearrangement links TRBV7-2 to TRBJ2-7; D perhaps matches TRBD1 (5 bases). Germline CDR1 and CDR2: SGHTA and FQGNSA. This CDR3 contains 15 residues. Here the CDR3 reads CASSPDRNRTYKQYF. Written as DNA, the CDR3 is TGTGCCAGCAGCCCGGATCGGAACAGGACCTACAAGCAGTACTTC.

Of note for this clone: Because the CDR3's place on the DNA is in doubt, the DNA is left out and the CDR3 is given as listed by TCRdb. The chain combines TRBV28 with TRBJ2-7. The CDR3 spans 11 residues, counting both ends. Germline loops: CDR1 MDHEN, CDR2 SYDVKM. CDR3 sequence reads: CASSSSIGTYF.

The chain is built from TRBV27 and TRBJ2-7, with 8 bases fitting TRBD1. The V gene end was trimmed by 4 bases and the J gene end by 7 bases; junction bases not matched to a gene: 15. The germline gives CDR1 MNHEY, CDR2 SMNVEV (reference sequence). This CDR3 comprises 16 residues. CDR3 bases: TGTGCCAGCAGTTCCCCGTCTCGGACAGGGACGGGGGAGCAGTACTTC. Its translation is CASSSPSRTGTGEQYF.

V usage is TRBV4-2 and J usage is TRBJ2-1; D not resolved. The CDR3 loop spans 13 amino acids. Germline CDR1 reads LGHNA; CDR2 reads YNFKEQ. V gave up 3 bases and J gave up 6 bases, with 9 bases separating them. Here the CDR3 DNA reads TGTGCCAGCAGCCACCCCCCGAGCAATGAGCAGTTCTTC. It is translated as CASSHPPSNEQFF.